What follows are 32 T cell receptor beta chains derived from one specimen sequenced in a study of cytotoxic CD8 clonotypes in ibrutinib-treated CLL. Measured with immunoSEQ multiplex PCR; TCRdb has only the in-frame clones, and not every one. The sample lists some 120,000 clones; approximately 56% were seen once. This sample comprised PBMCs, obtained after 24 months of ibrutinib treatment. Receptors were obtained from a human donor with chronic lymphocytic leukemia.

This chain uses TRBV6-5 with TRBJ1-6; D uncertain. The V end was cut by 6 bases, the J end by 9 bases, with 18 bases between. The V gene's germline CDR1 is MNHEY and CDR2 SVGAGI. The CDR3 contains 15 residues. DNA of the CDR3: TGTGCCAGCAGCCCGTTCCAGGAAGGTTCTTCACCCCTCCACTTT. It specifies CASSPFQEGSSPLHF.

This clone occurred a few times. The rearrangement links TRBV2 to TRBJ1-6; the D is unclear. This CDR3 is 12 amino acids long. Germline CDR1 and CDR2: SNHLY and FYNNEI. Trimming removed 8 bases from V and 12 bases from J, with 14 bases in between. CDR3 nucleotide sequence: TGTGCCAGCGACGGAGGAGTGGAACCCCTCCACTTT. It codes for CASDGGVEPLHF.

This CDR3 is CASSLVLAGIETQYF. The CDR3 coding sequence is TGCGCCAGCAGCTTGGTCCTAGCGGGTATAGAGACCCAGTACTTC. V and J are TRBV5-1 and TRBJ2-5; 8 positions agree with TRBD2. The CDR3 runs 15 residues. V shed 0 bases and J 4 bases; nucleotides not matched to a gene: 5. In germline, CDR1 is SGHRS, CDR2 YFSETQ.

The gene calls are TRBV13 and TRBJ2-5; TRBD2 aligns across 12 bases. V lost 4 bases to trimming and J lost 5 bases; unmatched junction nucleotides: 5. This CDR3 region has 15 residues. CDR1 PRHDT and CDR2 FYEKMQ come from the germline V gene (reference sequence). The CDR3 DNA follows: TGTGCCAGCAGCTCGACTAGCGGGGGACGGGAGACCCAGTACTTC. It specifies CASSSTSGGRETQYF.

This clone was found a few times. The chain couples TRBV4-3 to TRBJ2-7; 8 nucleotides align to TRBD1. V dropped 5 bases and J dropped 2; count of bases not matched to a gene: 14. Germline lookup yields CDR1 LGHNA and CDR2 YSLEER. The CDR3 loop spans 17 amino acids. CDR3 nucleotides: TGCGCCAGCAGCGCGATAGCAGGGGGCGAGGTCCCCTACGAGCAGTACTTC. Translation: CASSAIAGGEVPYEQYF.

Comments on this clone: Its ends do not fully match the called genes, so a read error is possible. CDR3 in DNA: TGCAGTGCTATACGGACTAGCGGTGTCTTC. It is translated as CSAIRTSGVF. The gene calls are TRBV20-1 and TRBJ2-1, with 10 bases that match TRBD2. CDR3 length: 10 residues. The germline gives CDR1 DFQATT, CDR2 SNEGSKA (reference sequence).

This clone has a handful of counts. The CDR3 coding sequence is TGTGCCAGCAGCTTAGATTTTGATACGCAGTATTTT. Residues: CASSLDFDTQYF. This chain uses TRBV7-3 with TRBJ2-3; D not certain. Germline CDR1 is SGHTA and CDR2 is FQGTGA. The CDR3 consists of 12 residues. Trimming stripped 2 bases from V and 6 bases from J, with 6 bases between.

The chain uses TRBV18 and TRBJ1-1; D is unclear. V shed 6 bases and J shed 6 bases, with 14 bases lying between them. CDR3 length: 13 amino acids. The germline gives CDR1 KGHSH, CDR2 LQKENI. Here the CDR3 reads CASSNQDGSEAFF. CDR3 coding DNA: TGTGCCAGCTCTAATCAGGATGGCTCTGAAGCTTTCTTT.

This clone has a handful of counts. The chain has TRBV27 and TRBJ2-7; TRBD1 is a possible D gene (6 bases). Germline CDR1 MNHEY, CDR2 SMNVEV (reference sequence). Trimming stripped 5 bases from V and 7 bases from J, with 18 bases between. This CDR3 has 14 amino acids. The CDR3 region is CASSRSGDTGEQYF. The CDR3 bases are TGTGCCAGCAGTAGATCAGGGGATACGGGGGAGCAGTACTTC.

CDR3 amino acids: CASSPGQGGNQPQHF. CDR3 nucleotide sequence: TGTGCCAGCTCACCAGGACAGGGAGGCAATCAGCCCCAGCATTTT. This sequence joins TRBV18 and TRBJ1-5; TRBD1 agrees at 8 bases. V shed 2 bases, J shed 2 bases, and the junction held 2 bases outside the gene matches. CDR1 KGHSH and CDR2 LQKENI come from the germline V gene. The CDR3 extends over 15 amino acids.

The V gene is TRBV2, the J gene TRBJ1-2; D perhaps matches TRBD1 (5 bases). CDR1 SNHLY and CDR2 FYNNEI come from the germline V gene. Trimming removed 6 bases from V and 0 bases from J, with 8 bases in between. CDR3 length equals 13 residues. The CDR3 bases are TGTGCCAGCAGCGGGGGTTCTAACTATGGCTACACCTTC. This gives the protein CASSGGSNYGYTF.

This chain joins TRBV30 and TRBJ2-7, with 9 bases fitting TRBD2. V dropped 2 bases and J dropped 1; count of bases not matched to a gene: 3. Germline-derived CDR1 and CDR2 are GTSNPN and SVGIG (reference sequence). There are 14 residues in the CDR3. The CDR3 coding sequence is TGTGCCTGGAGTCGCGGGGGGGTGTCCTACGAGCAGTACTTC. The encoded protein is CAWSRGGVSYEQYF.

This clone was detected only once. Other nucleotide sequences from this sample produce the same CDR3. The rearrangement links TRBV6-6 to TRBJ2-3; D gene ambiguous. Germline V CDR1 and CDR2: MNHNY, SVGAGI (reference sequence). V was cut by 4 bases and J by 1 base, with 6 bases left in between. The CDR3 is 13 residues long. For the CDR3, the DNA is TGTGCCAGCAGTTCTCAAGGCACAGATACGCAGTATTTT. Amino acids: CASSSQGTDTQYF.

The gene calls are TRBV11-3 and TRBJ2-5; no definite D call. Looked up from germline, CDR1 is SGHNT and CDR2 is YENEEA. Trimming removed 3 bases at V and 2 bases at J, with 16 bases between. The CDR3 covers 16 residues. The CDR3 region has the DNA TGTGCCAGCAGCTTCGGCCGCCAGCCAGCACAAGAGACCCAGTACTTC. Encoded protein: CASSFGRQPAQETQYF.

The J gene is TRBJ1-1, the V gene TRBV9; no clear D. Germline values: CDR1 SGDLS, CDR2 YYNGEE. Trimming shortened V by 1 base and J by 4 bases, and 11 bases separated the two germline ends. The CDR3 spans 14 residues. The CDR3 DNA sequence: TGTGCCAGCAGCGTACTAGTTGATGGCACTGAAGCTTTCTTT. Translated, it gives CASSVLVDGTEAFF.

This clone was seen only a few times. The chain couples TRBV28 to TRBJ2-4; D is perhaps TRBD1 (6 bases). V was trimmed by 3 bases and J by 4 bases, leaving 10 bases between them. Germline V gene lookup returns CDR1 MDHEN and CDR2 SYDVKM. This CDR3 is built from 14 residues. The CDR3 sequence: CASSFGQTKNIQYF. The CDR3 region has the DNA TGTGCCAGCAGTTTTGGACAGACAAAAAACATTCAGTACTTC.

The chain joins TRBV25-1 to TRBJ1-3; D is possibly TRBD1 (6 bases). Trimming stripped 6 bases from V and 2 bases from J, with 14 bases between. Germline V gene lookup returns CDR1 MGHDK and CDR2 SYGVNS. The CDR3 extends over 15 amino acids. The CDR3 nucleotides read TGTGCCAGCAGCCCCCCGGGGGCCGCTGGAAACACCATATATTTT. Translated, it gives CASSPPGAAGNTIYF. The full variable domain, rest sourced from reference TRBV25-1 and TRBJ1-3, is EADIYQTPRYLVIGTGKKITLECSQTMGHDKMYWYQQDPGMELHLIHYSYGVNSTEKGDLSSESTVSRIRTEHFPLTLESARPSHTSQYLCASSPPGAAGNTIYFGEGSWLTVV.

The V and J genes are TRBV7-3 and TRBJ1-6; tentative D call: TRBD1 (5 bases). The CDR3 sequence is 16 residues long. V shed 2 bases and J shed 0 bases, with 8 bases lying between them. The germline V gene encodes CDR1 SGHTA and CDR2 FQGTGA. The CDR3 protein is CASSLRGSSYNSPLHF. The CDR3 nucleotides are TGTGCCAGCAGCTTACGGGGGAGCTCCTATAATTCACCCCTCCACTTT.

This chain uses TRBV4-1 with TRBJ2-1; the match to TRBD1 covers 12 bases. Germline trimming cut 5 bases from V and 7 bases from J; bases unmatched to any gene: 9. Germline V gene sequence: CDR1 MGHRA, CDR2 YSYEKL. The CDR3 contains 16 residues. The CDR3 region is CASSAGTGGGVNEQFF. The CDR3, as DNA: TGCGCCAGCAGCGCCGGGACAGGGGGCGGGGTAAATGAGCAGTTCTTC.

The V call is TRBV5-1, the J call TRBJ2-1; 14 bases agree with TRBD2. Germline values: CDR1 SGHRS, CDR2 YFSETQ. The CDR3 loop spans 17 amino acids. With V trimmed by 4 bases and J by 7 bases, 10 bases remained unmatched. The CDR3: CASSPDPGLAGVNEQFF. CDR3 DNA sequence: TGCGCCAGCAGCCCCGATCCGGGACTAGCGGGGGTGAATGAGCAGTTCTTC.

This sequence joins TRBV5-6 and TRBJ2-3; D unresolved. V was cut by 4 bases and J by 1 base, with 4 bases left in between. CDR1 is SGHDT, CDR2 YYEEEE, per germline. This CDR3 is 12 amino acids long. The CDR3 nucleotides are TGTGCCAGCAGCGCGGGCACAGATACGCAGTATTTT. Translating it yields CASSAGTDTQYF.

The chain joins TRBV11-2 to TRBJ1-2, with 8 bases that match TRBD1. This CDR3 contains 14 residues. The junction had 6 bases not matched to a gene; V was cut back by 5 bases and J by 4 bases. The germline V gene has CDR1 SGHAT and CDR2 FQNNGV. CDR3 region: CASSKRQGSYGYTF. The CDR3 DNA is TGTGCCAGCAGCAAAAGACAGGGGAGCTATGGCTACACCTTC.

This clone was recorded a few times. V gene TRBV19 combines with J gene TRBJ2-6; no definite D call. V was trimmed by 9 bases and J by 0 bases, leaving 6 bases between them. The CDR3 extends over 13 amino acids. Germline V gene data show CDR1 as LNHDA and CDR2 as SQIVND (reference sequence). Written as DNA, the CDR3 is TGTGCCAGCGAATACTCTGGGGCCAACGTCCTGACTTTC. Translated, it gives CASEYSGANVLTF.

This clone turned up a few times. The chain carries TRBV28 and TRBJ1-3; 7 bases align to TRBD1. Germline lookup yields CDR1 MDHEN and CDR2 SYDVKM. This CDR3 region has 16 residues. Trimming took 4 bases from V and 0 from J; bases not matched to a gene: 6. CDR3 sequence (DNA): TGTGCCAGCAGTTCCCCGGGACAGATCTCTGGAAACACCATATATTTT. It yields the protein CASSSPGQISGNTIYF.

CDR3 region: CASRFSGGPGEQYF. The CDR3 region has the DNA TGTGCCAGCAGGTTTAGCGGGGGTCCCGGTGAGCAGTACTTC. The chain recombines TRBV7-2 with TRBJ2-7; 9 bases fit TRBD2. The CDR3 covers 14 residues. Germline assignment: CDR1 SGHTA and CDR2 FQGNSA. The junction had 10 bases not matched to a gene; V was cut back by 6 bases and J by 7 bases.

The chain has TRBV7-8 and TRBJ2-4; D gene uncertain. There are 17 residues in the CDR3. CDR1 and CDR2 from the germline V gene are SGHVS and FQNEAQ. Trimming cost V 1 base and J 2 bases, with 15 bases left between them. The CDR3 nucleotides read TGTGCCAGCAGCTTAGGTATCGTCGACGCGACCAAAAACATTCAGTACTTC. This encodes CASSLGIVDATKNIQYF. Supplemented by reference TRBV7-8 and TRBJ2-4, the full variable domain reads GAGVSQSPRYKVAKRGQDVALRCDPISGHVSLFWYQQALGQGPEFLTYFQNEAQLDKSGLPSDRFFAERPEGSVSTLKIQRTQQEDSAVYLCASSLGIVDATKNIQYFGAGTRLSVL.

The V call is TRBV30, the J call TRBJ2-6, with no clear D. Germline V gene sequence: CDR1 GTSNPN, CDR2 SVGIG (reference sequence). The CDR3 totals 13 residues. The V and J ends lost 4 bases and 2 bases respectively, with 6 bases between them. In nucleotides, the CDR3 is TGTGCCTGGATGGGCCCTGGGGCCAACGTCCTGACTTTC. Translated, it gives CAWMGPGANVLTF.

This clone is a singleton in its sample. The chain employs TRBV30 and TRBJ1-6; the match to TRBD1 covers 9 bases. The germline V gene has CDR1 GTSNPN and CDR2 SVGIG (reference sequence). CDR3 size: 13 residues. The V segment lost 0 bases and the J segment 12 bases; nucleotides outside the gene matches: 3. The CDR3, as DNA: TGTGCCTGGAGTGTAACAGGGGGCGAACCCCTCCACTTT. It codes for CAWSVTGGEPLHF.

The chain carries TRBV19 and TRBJ2-1, with D unresolved. CDR3 length: 12 residues. The germline gives CDR1 LNHDA, CDR2 SQIVND (reference sequence). V lost 3 bases to trimming and J lost 8 bases, with 8 bases between them. DNA for the CDR3: TGTGCCAGTAGTATCAGGAGCGATGAGCAGTTCTTC. This sequence encodes CASSIRSDEQFF.

The genes are TRBV6-5 and TRBJ1-3; TRBD1 might be the D (5 bases). In germline, CDR1 is MNHEY, CDR2 SVGAGI. The length of the CDR3 is 14 residues. The V end was cut by 0 bases, the J end by 9 bases, with 12 bases between. The CDR3 DNA reads TGTGCCAGCAGTTACTCGGGGCTCAAGGGCACCATATATTTT. Translated: CASSYSGLKGTIYF.

This clone appeared once. This chain links TRBV11-2 with TRBJ2-7; D ambiguous. CDR3 length: 14 residues. Per germline, CDR1 SGHAT and CDR2 FQNNGV. Trimming took off 3 bases at V and 3 bases at J, with 12 bases between the two ends. CDR3 bases: TGTGCCAGCAGCTTTTCTTGGCAGATCTACGAGCAGTACTTC. This codes for CASSFSWQIYEQYF.

The chain joins TRBV7-2 to TRBJ1-5; D remains unclear. Trimming stripped 6 bases from V and 9 bases from J, with 15 bases between. CDR3 length: 13 amino acids. The germline V gene has CDR1 SGHTA and CDR2 FQGNSA. CDR3 sequence: CASSFSGYPPQHF. In DNA, the CDR3 is TGTGCCAGCAGTTTCTCCGGATATCCGCCCCAGCATTTT.